The 32 T cell receptor beta chains below come from one sample, sequenced in a study of T-cell memory formation after mild COVID-19. MiXCR, applied by TCRdb to the 5' RACE reads, yields one record per CDR3 protein. This sample has 580,000 or so distinct CDR3 sequences; 15% to 20% occur once, and the top ten carry about 8.1%. The sample taken for sequencing was PBMCs or a T cell subset sorted from them (not recorded which). Receptors were obtained from an adult woman who had mild COVID-19 (a few samples of this study predate the infection). Cell type and time point are not known.

The genes are TRBV2 and TRBJ2-1, with D perhaps matching TRBD2 (6 bases). This CDR3 is 13 amino acids long. V was clipped by 4 bases and J by 8 bases, with 12 bases between them. Germline CDR1 is SNHLY and CDR2 is FYNNEI. The CDR3 loop reads CASSGSREDEQFF. In nucleotides, the CDR3 is TGTGCCAGCAGTGGATCTAGGGAGGATGAGCAGTTCTTC.

The chain uses TRBV2 and TRBJ1-5; D call uncertain. The CDR3 is 13 residues long. In germline, CDR1 is SNHLY, CDR2 FYNNEI. V lost 6 bases, J lost 5 bases, and 11 bases lay in between. This CDR3 reads CASRWDRDQPQHF. CDR3 sequence (DNA): TGTGCCAGCAGGTGGGATAGGGATCAGCCCCAGCATTTT. The entire variable domain, with the rest obtained from reference TRBV2 and TRBJ1-5, is as follows: EPEVTQTPSHQVTQMGQEVILRCVPISNHLYFYWYRQILGQKVEFLVSFYNNEISEKSEIFDDQFSVERPDGSNFTLKIRSTKLEDSAMYFCASRWDRDQPQHFGDGTRLSIL.

This clonotype has more than one count but fewer than ten. The chain joins TRBV6-5 to TRBJ2-3, with 12 nucleotides matching TRBD2. V trimming: 6 bases; J trimming: 5 bases; junction bases outside the gene matches: 9. The CDR3 spans 16 residues. CDR1 is MNHEY and CDR2 is SVGAGI in the germline V gene. The CDR3 DNA reads as TGTGCCAGCAGCACCCGACTAGCGGGAGAAAAAGATACGCAGTATTTT. This sequence encodes CASSTRLAGEKDTQYF.

The chain couples TRBV7-2 to TRBJ2-1, with 11 bases aligning to TRBD2. Trimming at V came to 1 base and at J to 10 bases, leaving 3 bases not matched to a gene. Germline CDR1 SGHTA, CDR2 FQGNSA. The CDR3 length is 14 residues. The DNA for the CDR3 is TGTGCCAGCAGCTTAGTAGGACTAGCGGGCGAGCAGTTCTTC. Its translation is CASSLVGLAGEQFF.

This clonotype turned up a few times. The J gene is TRBJ2-7, the V gene TRBV2; a weak D match, TRBD1 (5 bases). This CDR3 is built from 13 residues. Per the germline V gene, CDR1 is SNHLY and CDR2 is FYNNEI. Between the trimmed V and J ends, which lost 3 bases and 3 bases, there was a span of 9 bases. The CDR3 coding sequence is TGTGCCAGCAGTGAGGTCCAGGGCTACGAGCAGTACTTC. This translates into CASSEVQGYEQYF.

The chain carries TRBV21-1 and TRBJ2-1; TRBD1, the table's D call, lacks a check against the DNA. TRBV21-1 is a pseudogene locus. The CDR3 has 16 amino acids. CDR3 region: CASSKGQGYSYNEQFF. CDR3 bases: TGTGCCAGCAGCAAAGGCCAGGGGTACTCCTACAATGAGCAGTTCTTC.

V and J are TRBV12-3 or TRBV12-4 and TRBJ2-5; 8 bases match TRBD2. The CDR3 totals 15 residues. The trim removed 1 base at V and 6 bases at J, leaving 7 bases unmatched. CDR3 loop: CASSLGSSGWQTQYF. For the CDR3, the DNA is TGTGCCAGCAGTTTAGGGTCTAGCGGGTGGCAGACCCAGTACTTC.

This clonotype was observed a handful of times. The chain recombines TRBV5-1 with TRBJ2-1, with 11 positions matching TRBD2. Germline trimming cut 4 bases from V and 2 bases from J; bases unmatched to any gene: 11. This CDR3 has 18 residues. The germline V gene encodes CDR1 SGHRS and CDR2 YFSETQ. This chain's CDR3 is CASSPAAASGGPYNEQFF. In DNA form, the CDR3 reads TGCGCCAGCAGCCCGGCGGCAGCTAGCGGGGGGCCCTACAATGAGCAGTTCTTC.

This clonotype turned up a few times. The chain employs TRBV2 and TRBJ1-2, with 7 bases lining up with TRBD1. The junction had 3 bases not matched to a gene; V was cut back by 4 bases and J by 1 base. Germline CDR1 is SNHLY and CDR2 is FYNNEI. This CDR3 spans 14 amino acids. CDR3 sequence (DNA): TGTGCCAGCAGTGCGGCAGGGGGTAACTATGGCTACACCTTC. It codes for CASSAAGGNYGYTF.

This clonotype was recorded a few times. The V call is TRBV7-9, the J call TRBJ1-2; TRBD1 is a possible D gene (6 bases). The CDR3 totals 15 residues. Germline values: CDR1 SEHNR, CDR2 FQNEAQ (reference sequence). The V and J ends lost 5 bases and 0 bases respectively, with 13 bases between them. CDR3 in amino acids: CASSTQQGSNYGYTF. DNA for the CDR3: TGTGCCAGCAGCACACAACAGGGATCTAACTATGGCTACACCTTC.

The genes are TRBV12-3 or TRBV12-4 and TRBJ1-1; a possible D gene is TRBD1 (6 bases). Between the trimmed V and J ends, which lost 3 bases and 3 bases, there was a span of 17 bases. This CDR3 is built from 16 residues. The CDR3 spells CASSFDRPSADTEAFF. CDR3 in DNA: TGTGCCAGCAGTTTCGACAGGCCATCTGCGGACACTGAAGCTTTCTTT.

There are a few counts of this clonotype. The chain is built from TRBV30 and TRBJ1-1, with no clear D. Germline CDR1 reads GTSNPN; CDR2 reads SVGIG (reference sequence). The CDR3 is 11 amino acids. Trimming shortened V by 2 bases and J by 11 bases, and 12 bases separated the two germline ends. The DNA of the CDR3 is TGTGCCTGGAGTATCGGAGTGGACGCTTTCTTT. Protein: CAWSIGVDAFF. Looking up the rest from reference TRBV30 and TRBJ1-1 gives the full variable domain: SQTIHQWPATLVQPVGSPLSLECTVEGTSNPNLYWYRQAAGRGLQLLFYSVGIGQISSEVPQNLSASRPQDRQFILSSKKLLLSDSGFYLCAWSIGVDAFFGQGTRLTVV.

This clonotype showed up just a few times. The chain couples TRBV11-2 to TRBJ2-2, with 8 bases fitting TRBD2. Trimming at V came to 10 bases and at J to 4 bases, leaving 11 bases not matched to a gene. There are 15 residues in the CDR3. The germline CDR1 and CDR2 sequences are SGHAT and FQNNGV. The chain's CDR3 is CANRGGLASTGELFF. DNA for the CDR3: TGTGCCAACCGGGGCGGACTAGCCTCCACCGGGGAGCTGTTTTTT. Variable domain in full (rest from reference TRBV11-2 and TRBJ2-2): EAGVAQSPRYKIIEKRQSVAFWCNPISGHATLYWYQQILGQGPKLLIQFQNNGVVDDSQLPKDRFSAERLKGVDSTLKIQPAKLEDSAVYLCANRGGLASTGELFFGEGSRLTVL.

CDR3 sequence (DNA): TGCGCCAGCAGCTTGGCCAGTCTCCGGGACAGGGATGGGTACGAGCAGTACTTC. This sequence encodes CASSLASLRDRDGYEQYF. This rearrangement joins TRBV5-1 to TRBJ2-7, with TRBD1 matching 9 bases. Unmatched junction bases numbered 14, after V lost 0 bases and J lost 4 bases. This CDR3 region has 18 residues. Germline loops: CDR1 SGHRS, CDR2 YFSETQ.

The sample holds a few counts of this clonotype. This chain connects TRBV2 to TRBJ2-7, with D maybe TRBD1 (6 bases). Germline-derived CDR1 and CDR2 are SNHLY and FYNNEI. The CDR3 totals 11 residues. V shed 5 bases and J shed 6 bases, with 8 bases lying between them. This CDR3 is CASSNRVEQYF. DNA of the CDR3: TGTGCCAGCAGTAACAGGGTCGAGCAGTACTTC.

The table lists this clonotype with a few counts. This chain links TRBV19 with TRBJ1-1; D gene unclear. The CDR3 has 14 amino acids. Between the trimmed V and J ends, which lost 1 base and 2 bases, there was a span of 8 bases. Germline V gene sequence: CDR1 LNHDA, CDR2 SQIVND (reference sequence). Here the CDR3 reads CASSIVGSNTEAFF. In nucleotides, the CDR3 is TGTGCCAGTAGTATAGTGGGCAGCAACACTGAAGCTTTCTTT. Looking up the rest from reference TRBV19 and TRBJ1-1 gives the full variable domain: DGGITQSPKYLFRKEGQNVTLSCEQNLNHDAMYWYRQDPGQGLRLIYYSQIVNDFQKGDIAEGYSVSREKKESFPLTVTSAQKNPTAFYLCASSIVGSNTEAFFGQGTRLTVV.

The chain employs TRBV6-6 and TRBJ2-2; weak D call: TRBD2 (6 bases). Germline V gene sequence: CDR1 MNHNY, CDR2 SVGAGI (reference sequence). The CDR3 runs to 15 residues. Trimming cost V 5 bases and J 6 bases, with 16 bases left between them. CDR3 bases: TGTGCCAGCAGTGATCGGCGGGGTAGGGCCGGGGAGCTGTTTTTT. It yields the protein CASSDRRGRAGELFF.

V gene TRBV27 combines with J gene TRBJ1-2, with D possibly being TRBD1 (5 bases). The germline V gene encodes CDR1 MNHEY and CDR2 SMNVEV (reference sequence). V lost 2 bases, J lost 11 bases, and 12 bases lay in between. The CDR3 consists of 12 residues. The CDR3: CASSLQGSGYTF. As DNA, the CDR3 is TGTGCCAGCAGTTTACAGGGCAGCGGTTACACCTTC.

This clonotype appeared many times. The chain employs TRBV7-8 and TRBJ2-1; D is ambiguous. The V gene's germline CDR1 is SGHVS and CDR2 FQNEAQ. This CDR3 spans 14 amino acids. The V gene lost 5 bases and the J gene lost 1 base, with 9 bases spanning the gap. The CDR3 loop reads CASSAIGSYNEQFF. The CDR3 DNA follows: TGTGCCAGCAGCGCGATCGGGTCCTACAATGAGCAGTTCTTC.

The CDR3 here is CASSQVLAGVYEQYF. DNA of the CDR3: TGTGCCAGCAGCCAAGTACTAGCGGGAGTCTACGAGCAGTACTTC. The chain joins TRBV7-6 to TRBJ2-7, with 11 bases that match TRBD2. J was trimmed by 3 bases and V by 5 bases; bases with no gene match: 6. CDR1 and CDR2 (germline): SGHVS, FNYEAQ. CDR3 size: 15 residues.

This clonotype was picked up a small number of times. The J gene is TRBJ2-1, the V gene TRBV12-3 or TRBV12-4, with 8 bases aligning to TRBD1. CDR3 size: 15 residues. V lost 2 bases to trimming and J lost 6 bases; unmatched junction nucleotides: 6. The CDR3 nucleotides are TGTGCCAGCAGTTTATCAGGGGGCCGAGCCAATGAGCAGTTCTTC. Residues: CASSLSGGRANEQFF.

This clonotype was seen ten or more times. The chain has TRBV20-1 and TRBJ2-1; 13 nucleotides line up with TRBD2. V was pared by 5 bases and J by 6 bases, with 7 bases of the junction left unmatched. This CDR3 region has 15 residues. The germline V gene has CDR1 DFQATT and CDR2 SNEGSKA (reference sequence). This CDR3 is CSALKLAGGPNEQFF. DNA of the CDR3: TGCAGTGCTCTTAAACTAGCGGGAGGGCCCAATGAGCAGTTCTTC.

J is TRBJ2-5 and V is TRBV5-1, with TRBD1 as a possible D gene (6 bases). Trimming stripped 4 bases from V and 2 bases from J, with 21 bases between. Germline CDR1 SGHRS, CDR2 YFSETQ. The CDR3 totals 17 residues. The CDR3: CASSRDPFRDKQETQYF. DNA of the CDR3: TGCGCCAGCAGCCGGGACCCCTTCCGGGACAAACAAGAGACCCAGTACTTC.

The sample holds a few counts of this clonotype. V usage is TRBV20-1 and J usage is TRBJ2-2; TRBD2 aligns across 14 bases. There are 16 residues in the CDR3. With 0 bases clipped from V and 3 bases from J, the junction kept 0 bases outside the gene matches. Germline CDR1 is DFQATT and CDR2 is SNEGSKA (reference sequence). The CDR3 sequence: CSAREGLAGDTGELFF. The CDR3 nucleotides read TGCAGTGCTAGAGAGGGACTAGCGGGGGACACCGGGGAGCTGTTTTTT.

This clonotype has just a few counts. This chain connects TRBV6-6 to TRBJ1-5; D is undetermined. V gave up 8 bases and J gave up 7 bases, with 9 bases separating them. The CDR3 sequence is 11 residues long. The germline V gene encodes CDR1 MNHNY and CDR2 SVGAGI (reference sequence). The CDR3 bases are TGTGCCAGCGGAATCCAACAGCCCCAGCATTTT. This sequence encodes CASGIQQPQHF.

The CDR3 bases are TGTGCCAGCAGCTTAGCTAGCGGTCTAGCCAAAAACATTCAGTACTTC. It encodes CASSLASGLAKNIQYF. The V call is TRBV7-2, the J call TRBJ2-4, with D perhaps TRBD2 (6 bases). This CDR3 has 16 amino acids. Germline V gene sequence: CDR1 SGHTA, CDR2 FQGNSA. Deletions cut 0 bases from V and 0 bases from J, with 9 bases between.

This clonotype was seen more than once but under ten times. The chain is built from TRBV20-1 and TRBJ2-5; TRBD1 agrees at 11 bases. The CDR3 has 15 residues. Germline lookup yields CDR1 DFQATT and CDR2 SNEGSKA (reference sequence). V dropped 3 bases and J dropped 4; count of bases not matched to a gene: 7. The CDR3 region is CSASYGQGARETQYF. DNA for the CDR3: TGCAGTGCTAGTTATGGACAGGGGGCAAGAGAGACCCAGTACTTC.

This clonotype showed up many times. The V and J genes are TRBV5-1 and TRBJ2-1; a weak D match, TRBD2 (6 bases). V dropped 3 bases and J dropped 4 bases, with 14 bases sitting between them. From germline, CDR1 is SGHRS and CDR2 YFSETQ. This CDR3 is 15 amino acids long. DNA for the CDR3: TGCGCCAGCAGCTCGGGGGTTCGGCTATACAATGAGCAGTTCTTC. Translating gives CASSSGVRLYNEQFF.

The chain joins TRBV7-3 to TRBJ2-2; 11 positions match TRBD2. The V and J ends lost 3 bases and 2 bases, in that order; junction bases with no gene match: 2. The CDR3 totals 16 residues. Germline-derived CDR1 and CDR2 are SGHTA and FQGTGA. The DNA of the CDR3 is TGTGCCAGCAGCTTGGGACTAGCGGTCAACACCGGGGAGCTGTTTTTT. Amino acid sequence: CASSLGLAVNTGELFF.

The chain recombines TRBV19 with TRBJ1-5; TRBD1 agrees at 7 bases. Trimming removed 4 bases from V and 4 bases from J; junction bases left unmatched: 7. Germline CDR1 LNHDA, CDR2 SQIVND (reference sequence). The CDR3 runs to 15 residues. This chain's CDR3 is CASSSRDRENQPQHF. CDR3 DNA: TGTGCCAGTAGTAGCCGGGACAGAGAGAATCAGCCCCAGCATTTT.

This clonotype appeared a few times. The chain uses TRBV6-5 and TRBJ2-7, with 7 bases aligning to TRBD1. The germline CDR1 and CDR2 sequences are MNHEY and SVGAGI. V lost 0 bases, J lost 2 bases, and 4 bases stayed unmatched. This CDR3 spans 15 amino acids. The CDR3 DNA reads TGTGCCAGCAGTTACTCATGGCAGGGGGCCTACGAGCAGTACTTC. This sequence encodes CASSYSWQGAYEQYF.

Ten or more counts support this clonotype. V gene TRBV4-3 combines with J gene TRBJ2-6, with TRBD1 as a possible D gene (6 bases). This CDR3 comprises 19 residues. Germline loops: CDR1 LGHNA, CDR2 YSLEER. Trimming took 0 bases from V and 0 from J, leaving 15 bases between them. The CDR3 region is CASSQELDRSYSGANVLTF. Here the CDR3 DNA reads TGCGCCAGCAGCCAAGAATTAGACAGGAGTTACTCTGGGGCCAACGTCCTGACTTTC.